These T cell receptor beta chains were read from a single sample in a study of OX40 agonist ivuxolimab in advanced cancers. Here immunoSEQ multiplex PCR was the method, and the copy in TCRdb shows in-frame clones only, minus some. Here the sample spans 80,000 to 95,000 clones, around 80% being singletons. The sample consisted of CD4+ or CD8+ T cells sorted from blood, taken in a trial of the OX40 agonist ivuxolimab. The receptors derive from an adult with an advanced solid tumor such as melanoma, head and neck, liver or kidney cancer. Each CDR3 is given with its conserved first and last residue. The D gene is left open where the match is weak. Size is stated for part of the rows, as once, few or many counts, or as a class when the clone is expanded.

TRBV15	TRBJ2-7	12	NA	once	CATSRVKGEAYF	TGTGCCACCAGCAGAGTGAAGGGGGAGGCGTACTTC
TRBV5-8	TRBJ1-5	15	NA	NA	CASSLEVEGPQPQHF	TGTGCCAGCAGCTTGGAGGTAGAGGGACCCCAGCCCCAGCATTTT
TRBV28	TRBJ2-3	15	TRBD2	NA	CASSQTSGPTDTQYF	TGTGCCAGCAGTCAAACTAGCGGGCCCACAGATACGCAGTATTTT
TRBV9	TRBJ2-1	17	TRBD1	NA	CASSVDLTGRTDNEQFF	TGTGCCAGCAGCGTAGATCTGACAGGGAGAACGGACAATGAGCAGTTCTTC
TRBV5-1	TRBJ2-7	16	TRBD1	NA	CASSYSPGQGAYEQYF	TGCGCCAGCAGCTATTCCCCGGGACAGGGGGCATACGAGCAGTACTTC
TRBV30	TRBJ2-7	12	NA	few	CAWSVTGEEQYF	TGTGCCTGGAGTGTAACCGGGGAAGAGCAGTACTTC
TRBV5-4	TRBJ1-2	14	TRBD1	NA	CASSLVGQGSGYTF	TGTGCCAGCAGCTTGGTGGGACAGGGGTCCGGCTACACCTTC
TRBV15	TRBJ2-7	16	TRBD1	NA	CATSRIRTGGFYEQYF	TGTGCCACCAGCAGAATTCGGACAGGGGGCTTCTACGAGCAGTACTTC
TRBV15	TRBJ1-4	15	NA	NA	CATSSRRGSNEKLFF	TGTGCCACCAGCTCAAGAAGGGGTTCCAATGAAAAACTGTTTTTT
TRBV6-5	TRBJ2-2	15	NA	NA	CASSYLDTNTGELFF	TGTGCCAGCAGTTACTTGGACACTAACACCGGGGAGCTGTTTTTT
TRBV19	TRBJ1-4	13	NA	NA	CATGATINEKLFF	TGTGCCACGGGGGCCACTATTAATGAAAAACTGTTTTTT
TRBV10-3	TRBJ2-3	14	TRBD1	NA	CAISATGNTDTQYF	TGTGCCATCAGTGCGACAGGGAACACAGATACGCAGTATTTT
TRBV29-1	TRBJ1-2	11	NA	NA	CSVESVYGYTF	TGCAGCGTTGAGTCGGTCTATGGCTACACCTTC
TRBV19	TRBJ2-3	12	NA	NA	CASSDSTDTQYF	TGTGCCAGTAGTGACAGCACAGATACGCAGTATTTT
TRBV29-1	TRBJ2-3	13	NA	NA	CSVPTSGTDTQYF	TGCAGCGTCCCAACCTCTGGCACAGATACGCAGTATTTT
TRBV6-5	TRBJ2-7	14	TRBD1	NA	CASSYSPGGYEQYF	TGTGCCAGCAGTTACTCGCCAGGGGGATACGAGCAGTACTTC
TRBV28	TRBJ1-1	15	NA	once	CASSLGQRGTGEAFF	TGTGCCAGCAGTCTCGGACAGCGAGGAACAGGTGAAGCTTTCTTT
TRBV28	TRBJ2-1	11	NA	NA	CASNRDNEQFF	TGTGCCAGCAACAGGGACAATGAGCAGTTCTTC
TRBV10-3	TRBJ1-2	13	NA	few	CAISVEGAYGYTF	TGTGCCATCAGTGTAGAAGGGGCCTATGGCTACACCTTC
TRBV28	TRBJ2-6	15	NA	NA	CASSLFRSGANVLTF	TGTGCCAGCAGTTTATTCCGTTCTGGGGCCAACGTCCTGACTTTC
TRBV2	TRBJ1-2	14	TRBD1	NA	CASSPTGTASGYTF	TGTGCCAGCAGTCCGACAGGGACCGCGTCTGGCTACACCTTC
TRBV4-1	TRBJ2-3	17	NA	NA	CASSQVSFQASPDTQYF	TGCGCCAGCAGCCAAGTGAGTTTTCAGGCATCCCCAGATACGCAGTATTTT
TRBV5-8	TRBJ2-7	14	NA	NA	CASTAGWGAYEQYF	TGTGCCAGCACGGCCGGGTGGGGGGCTTACGAGCAGTACTTC
TRBV13	TRBJ2-7	16	TRBD1	NA	CASSRTFRTGGNEQYF	TGTGCCAGCAGCCGCACCTTTCGGACAGGGGGCAACGAGCAGTACTTC
TRBV6-6	TRBJ1-4	13	NA	NA	CASRGRSNEKLFF	TGTGCCAGCAGGGGCAGGAGTAATGAAAAACTGTTTTTT
TRBV19	TRBJ2-2	18	NA	NA	CASSKIPGDHTNTGELFF	TGTGCCAGTAGCAAGATTCCAGGGGATCATACGAACACCGGGGAGCTGTTTTTT
TRBV7-7	TRBJ2-7	16	TRBD1	NA	CASSLNRDRGAYEQYF	TGTGCCAGCAGCTTGAACCGGGACAGGGGCGCCTACGAGCAGTACTTC
TRBV6-5	TRBJ1-1	13	NA	NA	CASTRGGGTEAFF	TGTGCCAGCACCAGAGGGGGAGGCACTGAAGCTTTCTTT
TRBV27	TRBJ2-4	17	TRBD2	NA	CATVQLGRGLAKNIQYF	TGTGCCACAGTTCAGTTAGGGAGGGGCCTAGCCAAAAACATTCAGTACTTC
TRBV5-1	TRBJ2-5	13	TRBD1	NA	CASSGGQGETQYF	TGCGCCAGCAGCGGGGGACAGGGAGAGACCCAGTACTTC
TRBV5-1	TRBJ2-3	16	TRBD2	NA	CASSRTSGGTPDTQYF	TGCGCCAGCAGCCGGACTAGCGGGGGGACGCCAGATACGCAGTATTTT
TRBV7-8	TRBJ1-6	15	NA	NA	CASSARTVSNTPLHF	TGTGCCAGCAGCGCGAGGACAGTCTCGAACACACCCCTCCACTTT
TRBV2	TRBJ2-2	18	TRBD2	NA	CASYLRTSGGAKPGELFF	TGTGCCAGCTACCTCAGGACTAGCGGGGGGGCGAAGCCCGGGGAGCTGTTTTTT
TRBV19	TRBJ2-1	15	NA	NA	CASISLYGAGNEQFF	TGTGCCAGTATCTCTTTGTACGGCGCTGGGAATGAGCAGTTCTTC
TRBV7-7	TRBJ2-5	14	NA	NA	CASSLAGNGETQYF	TGTGCCAGCTCACTAGCAGGGAACGGAGAGACCCAGTACTTC
TRBV18	TRBJ2-1	12	NA	NA	CASSPPEGEQFF	TGTGCCAGCTCACCCCCGGAGGGTGAGCAGTTCTTC
TRBV29-1	TRBJ1-5	16	NA	NA	CSVVPGQGHDNQPQHF	TGCAGCGTTGTCCCAGGGCAGGGTCATGACAATCAGCCCCAGCATTTT
TRBV5-1	TRBJ1-2	13	TRBD1	NA	CASSLGTGYGYTF	TGCGCCAGCAGCTTGGGGACAGGATATGGCTACACCTTC
TRBV9	TRBJ1-2	15	NA	NA	CASSVQGSIFYGYTF	TGTGCCAGCAGCGTACAGGGGTCTATTTTCTATGGCTACACCTTC
TRBV10-1	TRBJ2-3	15	NA	NA	CASSEEERGTDTQYF	TGCGCCAGCAGTGAGGAAGAGCGGGGCACAGATACGCAGTATTTT
TRBV5-4	TRBJ1-2	13	NA	NA	CASSQDGEYGYTF	TGTGCCAGCAGCCAAGACGGGGAATATGGCTACACCTTC
TRBV5-4	TRBJ2-6	17	NA	NA	CASSFGGRSSGANVLTF	TGTGCCAGCAGCTTCGGGGGGCGCTCCTCTGGGGCCAACGTCCTGACTTTC
TRBV13	TRBJ2-1	16	NA	NA	CASSSTRGDSYNEQFF	TGTGCCAGCAGCAGTACCAGGGGGGACTCCTACAATGAGCAGTTCTTC
TRBV7-9	TRBJ2-5	14	NA	NA	CASSFEQGTETQYF	TGTGCCAGCAGCTTTGAACAGGGTACGGAGACCCAGTACTTC